This TCR beta chain was observed in a study of shared clonotypes between healthy human individuals. Study overall: Per donor, three plates held CD4 naive cells, three held CD4 memory, two held CD8 naive and one held CD8 memory. Regarding the study as a whole: Estimated clonotype richness was generally higher in naive than memory subsets.

The V end was cut by 6 bases, the J end by 4 bases, with 12 bases between. The CDR3 is made up of 13 amino acids. Looked up from germline, CDR1 is LNHDA and CDR2 is SQIVND (reference sequence). The assay was immunoSEQ multiplex PCR, and TCRdb's table has in-frame clones only and misses some. The sample has about 710,000 clones, approximately 72% seen once. A note on this clone: What it recognizes is unknown.

Sequenced material: memory CD4+ T cells sorted from blood. The subset: CD45RA-negative fraction. The rearrangement links TRBV19 to TRBJ1-2; tentative D call: TRBD1 (6 bases). The receptor was derived from a woman in her thirties in good health. As DNA, the CDR3 is TGTGCCAGTAGCTGGCCGACAGGCTATGGCTACACCTTC. Encoded protein: CASSWPTGYGYTF.